This note documents a single T cell receptor beta chain sequence. The data derive from a study of cytomegalovirus exposure and HLA in healthy donors. From germline, CDR1 is SGHVT and CDR2 SQSDAQ. This CDR3 spans 17 amino acids. Trimming at V came to 4 bases and at J to 0 bases, leaving 10 bases not matched to a gene. This PCR relied on a set of 60 Vbeta primers and 13 Jbeta primers. TCRdb's table, derived via immunoSEQ multiplex PCR, lists solely in-frame clones and lacks some. The sample lists around 99,000 clones; 69% were seen once. The sequenced sample was PBMCs. The chain combines TRBV7-4 with TRBJ2-5, with 8 bases matching TRBD2. The receptor was isolated from an older woman in good health and CMV-seropositive. The CDR3 coding sequence is TGTGCCAGCAGCTATACGGTCCGCGGGGGGTACCAAGAGACCCAGTACTTC. This translates into CASSYTVRGGYQETQYF. Variable domain in full (rest from reference TRBV7-4 and TRBJ2-5): GAGVSQSPRYKVAKRGRDVALRCDSISGHVTLYWYRQTLGQGSEVLTYSQSDAQRDKSGRPSGRFSAERPERSVSTLKIQRTEQGDSAVYLCASSYTVRGGYQETQYFGPGTRLLVL.